The clone carrying this T cell receptor (beta chain) was seen at least ten times. The TCR beta CDR3 regions underwent amplification using RNA transcripts as the source. First-round RT-PCR targeting the TCR CDR3 was performed with the HTBI primer set. TCRdb recomputed calls from the multiplex PCR reads with MiXCR, one row per CDR3 protein. The sample lists approximately 400,000 distinct CDR3 sequences; over 15% were seen once. The V end was cut by 8 bases, the J end by 3 bases, with 13 bases between. This CDR3 has 13 amino acids. The data were obtained in a study of T cells in Graves' hyperthyroidism and ophthalmopathy. In the study overall: It was at initial diagnosis, before any treatment, that peripheral blood was collected.

This clonotype was obtained from a woman aged 18-29 years with Graves' hyperthyroidism. This chain uses TRBV12-3 or TRBV12-4 with TRBJ1-2; a possible D gene is TRBD1 (5 bases). The source material was blood. The CDR3: CASRRGVDYGYTF. Here the CDR3 DNA reads TGTGCCAGCCGGCGGGGGGTAGACTATGGCTACACCTTC.